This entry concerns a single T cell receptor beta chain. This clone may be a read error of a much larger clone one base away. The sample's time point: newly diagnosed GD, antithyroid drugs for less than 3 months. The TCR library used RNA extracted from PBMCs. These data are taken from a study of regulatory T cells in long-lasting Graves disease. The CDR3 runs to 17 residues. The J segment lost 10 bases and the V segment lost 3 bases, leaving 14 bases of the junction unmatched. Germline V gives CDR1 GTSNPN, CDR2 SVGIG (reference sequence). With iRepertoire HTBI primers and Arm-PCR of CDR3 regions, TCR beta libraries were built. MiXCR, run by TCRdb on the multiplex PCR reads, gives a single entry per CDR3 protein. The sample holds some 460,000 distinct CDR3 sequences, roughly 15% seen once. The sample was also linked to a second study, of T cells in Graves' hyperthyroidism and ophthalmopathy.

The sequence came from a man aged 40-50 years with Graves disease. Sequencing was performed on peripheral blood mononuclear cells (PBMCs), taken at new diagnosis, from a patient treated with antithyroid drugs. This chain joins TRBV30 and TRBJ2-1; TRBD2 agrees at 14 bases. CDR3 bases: TGTGCCTGGAGGATTCGGCGGGGACTAGCGGGAGACTACGAGCAGTTCTTC. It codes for CAWRIRRGLAGDYEQFF.